One and the same sample provided the 28 T cell receptor beta chains below, sequenced in a study of blood T cell repertoires in COVID-19 (dated by TCRdb to 2020 to 2021). The library relied on the immunoSEQ multiplex PCR assay. The table was pulled from immuneACCESS by TCRdb, which kept in-frame rearrangements only. Such tables lose some clones; where checked, under half of the loss comes from unresolved V genes, and the rest has no known cause. The sample table shows 50,000 to 75,000 clones, and roughly 70% are seen once. Roughly 18% of the sample comes from the top ten. Sequenced: peripheral blood. The receptors derive from a woman aged 50 to 65 with active or convalescent COVID-19.

The V call is TRBV2, the J call TRBJ2-3, with a tentative D call TRBD2 (5 bases). This CDR3 has 16 amino acids. Germline lookup yields CDR1 SNHLY and CDR2 FYNNEI. The V gene lost 3 bases and the J gene lost 1 base, with 14 bases spanning the gap. CDR3 sequence (DNA): TGTGCCAGCAGTGACCTGCGGGCCCCACGCACAGATACGCAGTATTTT. Protein sequence: CASSDLRAPRTDTQYF.

This clone was seen more than once but under ten times. The chain recombines TRBV2 with TRBJ2-2; no definite D call. V was cut by 5 bases and J by 5 bases, with 9 bases left in between. This CDR3 comprises 13 residues. Per germline, CDR1 SNHLY and CDR2 FYNNEI. The CDR3 DNA reads as TGTGCCAGCAGTAATGGCAAAACCGGGGAGCTGTTTTTT. The encoded protein is CASSNGKTGELFF.

The V and J genes are TRBV6-5 and TRBJ2-1; tentative D call: TRBD2 (5 bases). Trimming took 4 bases from V and 5 from J, leaving 12 bases between them. Germline assignment: CDR1 MNHEY and CDR2 SVGAGI. The CDR3 extends over 14 amino acids. The CDR3: CASSSVVTNNEQFF. CDR3 DNA: TGTGCCAGCAGTTCCGTAGTGACTAACAATGAGCAGTTCTTC.

V is TRBV6-5 and J is TRBJ2-1, with 9 nucleotides matching TRBD2. This CDR3 has 13 residues. V lost 0 bases, J lost 12 bases, and 3 bases stayed unmatched. The V gene's germline CDR1 is MNHEY and CDR2 SVGAGI. The CDR3 DNA reads as TGTGCCAGCAGTTACTCGCGGGAGGGCCGGCAGTTCTTC. As protein: CASSYSREGRQFF.

The V and J genes are TRBV10-1 and TRBJ2-2; 13 bases match TRBD2. This CDR3 is built from 15 residues. Germline lookup yields CDR1 WNHNN and CDR2 SYGVQD (reference sequence). V shed 4 bases, J shed 6 bases, and the junction held 2 bases outside the gene matches. The CDR3 bases are TGCGCCAGCAGTGCAGGGACTAGCGGGGCCGGGGAGCTGTTTTTT. Amino acid sequence: CASSAGTSGAGELFF.

The CDR3 region is CASSQEAGTPGLAGGIRSDTQYF. CDR3 in DNA: TGTGCCAGCAGCCAAGAAGCAGGAACCCCCGGACTAGCGGGCGGGATCAGGTCAGATACGCAGTATTTT. The chain combines TRBV4-2 with TRBJ2-3, with 11 bases identical to TRBD2. Unmatched junction bases numbered 24, after V lost 0 bases and J lost 4 bases. CDR1 is LGHNA, CDR2 YNFKEQ, per germline. There are 23 residues in the CDR3.

V usage is TRBV28 and J usage is TRBJ2-2, with 7 nucleotides matching TRBD2. The V gene's germline CDR1 is MDHEN and CDR2 SYDVKM. The CDR3 spans 15 residues. V lost 4 bases and J lost 5; bases outside the gene matches: 7. CDR3 residues: CASSSPGGGTGELFF. DNA for the CDR3: TGTGCCAGCAGTTCGCCGGGAGGTGGAACCGGGGAGCTGTTTTTT.

This clone appeared once. The chain carries TRBV7-6 and TRBJ1-1; TRBD1 aligns across 7 bases. This CDR3 is 15 amino acids long. The V gene end was trimmed by 5 bases and the J gene end by 1 base; junction bases not matched to a gene: 7. CDR1 is SGHVS, CDR2 FNYEAQ, per germline. CDR3 coding DNA: TGTGCCAGCAGCGAAACGACAGGGCCGAACACTGAAGCTTTCTTT. This translates into CASSETTGPNTEAFF.

This clone was observed many times. The rearrangement joins TRBV24-1 to TRBJ2-1; 9 bases are a match to TRBD2. In germline, CDR1 is KGHDR, CDR2 SFDVKD. V lost 5 bases, J lost 6 bases, and 10 bases stayed unmatched. The CDR3 extends over 16 amino acids. CDR3: CATSAQLAGPFNEQFF. The CDR3 DNA is TGTGCCACCAGTGCCCAACTAGCGGGTCCTTTCAATGAGCAGTTCTTC.

The chain links TRBV6-1 to TRBJ1-5; tentative D call: TRBD1 (5 bases). The CDR3 loop spans 16 amino acids. Trimming pared 6 bases from V and 2 bases from J, leaving 17 bases between. CDR1 is MNHNS and CDR2 is SASEGT in the germline V gene. CDR3 region: CASSERGEVGNQPQHF. As DNA, the CDR3 is TGTGCCAGCAGCGAAAGGGGCGAGGTTGGCAATCAGCCCCAGCATTTT.

The chain carries TRBV19 and TRBJ2-3; a weak D match, TRBD2 (5 bases). This CDR3 has 14 amino acids. The germline CDR1 and CDR2 sequences are LNHDA and SQIVND (reference sequence). The V end was cut by 3 bases, the J end by 4 bases, with 11 bases between. DNA for the CDR3: TGTGCCAGTAGTATGACTAACGACGCAGATACGCAGTATTTT. Translating it yields CASSMTNDADTQYF.

The chain couples TRBV28 to TRBJ2-5; perhaps TRBD2 as D (6 bases). V was trimmed by 8 bases and J by 6 bases, leaving 13 bases between them. The CDR3 is 12 residues long. Per germline, CDR1 MDHEN and CDR2 SYDVKM. For the CDR3, the DNA is TGTGCCAGCGGGACTCTTAAAAAGACCCAGTACTTC. Its translation is CASGTLKKTQYF.

This clone was recorded a few times. The chain joins TRBV6-5 to TRBJ2-7; no definite D call. Germline CDR1 reads MNHEY; CDR2 reads SVGAGI. This CDR3 spans 12 amino acids. The ends were cut back, 7 bases at V and 6 bases at J, with 13 bases in the middle. The CDR3 sequence: CASTQSSTEQYF. Here the CDR3 DNA reads TGTGCCAGCACCCAGTCTAGTACCGAGCAGTACTTC.

V and J are TRBV5-8 and TRBJ1-5, with D unresolved. This CDR3 spans 16 amino acids. Trimming stripped 2 bases from V and 0 bases from J, with 12 bases between. The V gene's germline CDR1 is SGHTS and CDR2 YDEGEE. The CDR3 loop reads CASSFYGDDSNQPQHF. The CDR3 bases are TGTGCCAGCAGCTTCTATGGAGATGATAGCAATCAGCCCCAGCATTTT.

The gene calls are TRBV19 and TRBJ1-1, with D maybe TRBD1 (5 bases). This CDR3 contains 14 residues. V lost 1 base and J lost 8, with 14 bases in between. Germline lookup yields CDR1 LNHDA and CDR2 SQIVND (reference sequence). The CDR3 loop reads CASSIVGPAGEAFF. CDR3 nucleotides: TGTGCCAGTAGTATAGTGGGGCCTGCTGGCGAAGCTTTCTTT.

The chain joins TRBV18 to TRBJ1-2; D may be TRBD1 (5 bases). The CDR3 has 12 residues. Per the germline V gene, CDR1 is KGHSH and CDR2 is LQKENI. The V end was cut by 3 bases, the J end by 8 bases, with 10 bases between. Written as DNA, the CDR3 is TGTGCCAGCTCACCGGGGGGACGCGGCTACACCTTC. Translated: CASSPGGRGYTF.

The gene calls are TRBV7-9 and TRBJ2-5; TRBD1 aligns across 10 bases. Per germline, CDR1 SEHNR and CDR2 FQNEAQ (reference sequence). This CDR3 has 15 amino acids. After removal of 5 bases from V and 4 bases from J, the junction contained 7 bases not matched to a gene. CDR3 sequence reads: CASSPGQGSIETQYF. CDR3 DNA: TGTGCCAGCAGCCCGGGACAGGGGTCAATAGAGACCCAGTACTTC.

The V and J genes are TRBV30 and TRBJ2-1, with TRBD2 identical over 7 bases. Germline CDR1 reads GTSNPN; CDR2 reads SVGIG (reference sequence). V shed 3 bases and J 4 bases; nucleotides not matched to a gene: 9. The CDR3 extends over 15 amino acids. The CDR3 nucleotides are TGTGCCTGGAGACCCCGCGGGGGAGCTTACAATGAGCAGTTCTTC. This gives the protein CAWRPRGGAYNEQFF.

The genes are TRBV2 and TRBJ2-3; D perhaps matches TRBD2 (6 bases). This CDR3 region has 13 residues. Germline CDR1 SNHLY, CDR2 FYNNEI. The ends were cut back, 7 bases at V and 5 bases at J, with 13 bases in the middle. CDR3 coding DNA: TGTGCCAGCACCGGGGGAGAGGAAGATACGCAGTATTTT. Amino acids: CASTGGEEDTQYF.

This clone was found a few times. The chain has TRBV18 and TRBJ1-2; possibly TRBD1 for D (5 bases). The CDR3 is made up of 13 amino acids. V was shortened by 1 base and J by 6 bases, with 9 bases between the two germline ends. CDR1 is KGHSH and CDR2 is LQKENI in the germline V gene. CDR3 nucleotide sequence: TGTGCCAGCTCACCACGGCAGGGTGATGGCTACACCTTC. Its translation is CASSPRQGDGYTF.

Only one count was recorded for this clone. The chain is built from TRBV14 and TRBJ2-1, with 11 bases that match TRBD2. Per germline, CDR1 SGHDN and CDR2 FVKESK. This CDR3 is built from 18 residues. V lost 2 bases and J lost 4; bases outside the gene matches: 10. CDR3 residues: CASSQRLAGGNFYNEQFF. The CDR3 nucleotides read TGTGCCAGCAGCCAAAGGCTAGCGGGAGGCAATTTTTACAATGAGCAGTTCTTC. Full variable domain (missing parts from reference TRBV14 and TRBJ2-1): EAGVTQFPSHSVIEKGQTVTLRCDPISGHDNLYWYRRVMGKEIKFLLHFVKESKQDESGMPNNRFLAERTGGTYSTLKVQPAELEDSGVYFCASSQRLAGGNFYNEQFFGPGTRLTVL.

The rearrangement links TRBV6-4 to TRBJ2-1; no definite D call. This CDR3 comprises 13 residues. V was clipped by 0 bases and J by 7 bases, with 7 bases between them. From germline, CDR1 is MRHNA and CDR2 SNTAGT. CDR3 nucleotide sequence: TGTGCCAGCAGTGACTCGTCGGAGAATGAGCAGTTCTTC. This gives the protein CASSDSSENEQFF.

The chain combines TRBV5-1 with TRBJ2-2; perhaps TRBD2 as D (5 bases). Between the trimmed V and J ends, which lost 4 bases and 1 base, there was a span of 11 bases. Germline V gene data show CDR1 as SGHRS and CDR2 as YFSETQ. CDR3 length: 15 residues. CDR3 amino acids: CASSLSGLNTGELFF. The CDR3 DNA sequence: TGCGCCAGCAGCCTAAGCGGCCTGAACACCGGGGAGCTGTTTTTT.

This clone appeared a few times. This chain joins TRBV11-2 and TRBJ2-1, with TRBD2 matching over 7 bases. The V gene end was trimmed by 6 bases and the J gene end by 4 bases; junction bases not matched to a gene: 6. The V gene's germline CDR1 is SGHAT and CDR2 FQNNGV. The CDR3 length is 14 residues. The CDR3 coding sequence is TGTGCCAGCAGTCCTAGCGGTACTTACAATGAGCAGTTCTTC. This codes for CASSPSGTYNEQFF.

The chain has TRBV30 and TRBJ2-3; D remains unclear. The ends were cut back, 3 bases at V and 6 bases at J, with 10 bases in the middle. Per the germline V gene, CDR1 is GTSNPN and CDR2 is SVGIG (reference sequence). CDR3 length: 12 residues. The CDR3 is CAWSQLRDTQYF. CDR3 DNA sequence: TGTGCCTGGAGCCAGCTGAGGGATACGCAGTATTTT.

The chain uses TRBV9 and TRBJ2-2; the D gene is possibly TRBD1 (6 bases). In germline, CDR1 is SGDLS, CDR2 YYNGEE. V lost 0 bases and J 5 bases, leaving 11 bases between the germline ends. The CDR3 is made up of 15 amino acids. This chain's CDR3 is CASSVEIQGTGELFF. As DNA, the CDR3 is TGTGCCAGCAGCGTAGAAATACAGGGTACCGGGGAGCTGTTTTTT.

V is TRBV2 and J is TRBJ2-1, with D tentatively TRBD1 (5 bases). The CDR3 loop spans 11 amino acids. V was cut by 8 bases and J by 7 bases, with 9 bases left in between. The germline V gene encodes CDR1 SNHLY and CDR2 FYNNEI. The CDR3 DNA reads as TGTGCCAGCCCCCCAGGGAATGAGCAGTTCTTC. Its translation: CASPPGNEQFF. Using reference TRBV2 and TRBJ2-1 for the parts outside the CDR3, the full variable domain is EPEVTQTPSHQVTQMGQEVILRCVPISNHLYFYWYRQILGQKVEFLVSFYNNEISEKSEIFDDQFSVERPDGSNFTLKIRSTKLEDSAMYFCASPPGNEQFFGPGTRLTVL.

The chain links TRBV29-1 to TRBJ2-2; D is possibly TRBD2 (6 bases). Trimming cost V 4 bases and J 0 bases, with 9 bases left between them. Germline V gene lookup returns CDR1 SQVTM and CDR2 ANQGSEA. The CDR3 spans 14 residues. For the CDR3, the DNA is TGCAGCGTTGCCCAGCGGGCGAACACCGGGGAGCTGTTTTTT. Translation gives CSVAQRANTGELFF.